These 28 T cell receptor beta chains originate from one sample sequenced in a study of T-cell memory formation after mild COVID-19. TCRdb analysed the 5' RACE reads with MiXCR anew, one entry per CDR3 protein. The sample has 430,000 or so distinct CDR3 sequences, around 27% seen once. Input material: PBMCs or a T cell subset sorted from them (not recorded which). The receptor set was obtained from an adult woman who had mild COVID-19 (a few samples of this study predate the infection). Cell type and time point are not known.

Only a few counts were recorded for this clonotype. The rearrangement uses TRBV7-2 and TRBJ1-1; 7 bases fit TRBD1. The CDR3 sequence is 16 residues long. From germline, CDR1 is SGHTA and CDR2 FQGNSA. V lost 5 bases to trimming and J lost 3 bases; unmatched junction nucleotides: 12. CDR3 region: CASSPLFGGGYTEAFF. The CDR3 region has the DNA TGTGCCAGCAGCCCACTCTTCGGAGGGGGCTACACTGAAGCTTTCTTT.

This clonotype was seen a few times. V is TRBV4-1 and J is TRBJ2-6, with D possibly TRBD2 on 5 matching bases. Germline CDR1 and CDR2: MGHRA and YSYEKL. The V end was cut by 2 bases, the J end by 2 bases, with 13 bases between. CDR3 length equals 17 residues. Here the CDR3 reads CASSQTGYFPGANVLTF. The CDR3 region has the DNA TGCGCCAGCAGCCAAACGGGATATTTTCCTGGGGCCAACGTCCTGACTTTC.

There are a few counts of this clonotype. The rearrangement links TRBV5-6 to TRBJ2-1; TRBD2 is a possible D gene (5 bases). With 1 base removed from V and 13 bases from J, the gap between germline ends came to 15 bases. The CDR3 has 13 residues. Germline CDR1 SGHDT, CDR2 YYEEEE. CDR3 bases: TGTGCCAGCAGCTTGTCGGCCTCCGGGGATCAGTTCTTC. As protein: CASSLSASGDQFF.

This clonotype was picked up a small number of times. This sequence joins TRBV27 and TRBJ2-7; 12 bases are shared with TRBD1. The CDR3 sequence is 13 residues long. The V segment lost 5 bases and the J segment 9 bases; nucleotides outside the gene matches: 5. Germline CDR1 reads MNHEY; CDR2 reads SMNVEV (reference sequence). The CDR3 bases are TGTGCCAGCAGTATGGGACAGGGGGCAGCGCAGTACTTC. Translating gives CASSMGQGAAQYF.

J is TRBJ1-2 and V is TRBV24-1; D remains ambiguous. The CDR3 is made up of 11 amino acids. V was shortened by 0 bases and J by 8 bases, with 3 bases between the two germline ends. Germline loops: CDR1 KGHDR, CDR2 SFDVKD. DNA of the CDR3: TGTGCCACCAGTGATTTGGACGGCTACACCTTC. Translated: CATSDLDGYTF.

This chain connects TRBV28 to TRBJ2-2; D remains unclear. Between the trimmed V and J ends, which lost 6 bases and 0 bases, there was a span of 14 bases. The germline gives CDR1 MDHEN, CDR2 SYDVKM. The length of the CDR3 is 16 residues. The chain's CDR3 is CASSYTAISNTGELFF. The CDR3 DNA follows: TGTGCCAGCAGCTATACAGCCATTTCGAACACCGGGGAGCTGTTTTTT.

Concerning this clonotype itself: At one end, the junction sequence differs from germline, possibly due to a read error. V and J are TRBV2 and TRBJ2-1, with a possible D match to TRBD1 (6 bases). CDR1 is SNHLY, CDR2 FYNNEI, per germline. This CDR3 has 16 residues. Here the CDR3 DNA reads TGTGACAGCAGTGAAGAGGGGGACCCGGCCTACAATGAGCAGTTCTTC. It specifies CDSSEEGDPAYNEQFF. The entire variable domain, with the rest obtained from reference TRBV2 and TRBJ2-1, is as follows: EPEVTQTPSHQVTQMGQEVILRCVPISNHLYFYWYRQILGQKVEFLVSFYNNEISEKSEIFDDQFSVERPDGSNFTLKIRSTKLEDSAMYFCDSSEEGDPAYNEQFFGPGTRLTVL.

J is TRBJ2-7 and V is TRBV7-2; no clear D gene. V gave up 3 bases and J gave up 5 bases, with 11 bases separating them. This CDR3 has 13 amino acids. Per germline, CDR1 SGHTA and CDR2 FQGNSA. The CDR3 spells CASSFGLVNEQYF. CDR3 bases: TGTGCCAGCAGCTTTGGGCTGGTGAACGAGCAGTACTTC.

This clonotype was seen a few times. The chain joins TRBV7-9 to TRBJ2-2, with D perhaps given as TRBD1 or TRBD2 (5 bases each). The germline CDR1 and CDR2 sequences are SEHNR and FQNEAQ (reference sequence). Trimming stripped 0 bases from V and 6 bases from J, with 8 bases between. This CDR3 has 14 amino acids. This CDR3 is CASSLAGASGELFF. In DNA form, the CDR3 reads TGTGCCAGCAGCTTAGCCGGGGCGTCCGGGGAGCTGTTTTTT.

The genes are TRBV12-3 or TRBV12-4 and TRBJ2-1, with a weak D call TRBD1 (6 bases). Trimming stripped 7 bases from V and 9 bases from J, with 16 bases between. The CDR3 spans 13 residues. The CDR3 coding sequence is TGTGCCAGCACCACCAGGACAGTTTTTGAGCAGTTCTTC. Encoded protein: CASTTRTVFEQFF.

This sequence joins TRBV12-3 or TRBV12-4 and TRBJ1-1, with TRBD1 matching over 8 bases. The CDR3 is 14 amino acids. J lost 4 bases, V lost 6 bases, and 7 bases had no gene match. CDR3 nucleotide sequence: TGTGCCAGCAGCTGGACAGGGCCCGTCACTGAAGCTTTCTTT. As protein: CASSWTGPVTEAFF.

V usage is TRBV30 and J usage is TRBJ2-1, with D possibly called TRBD1 or TRBD2 (6 bases each). Germline loops: CDR1 GTSNPN, CDR2 SVGIG (reference sequence). This CDR3 is 14 amino acids long. V was shortened by 3 bases and J by 5 bases, with 14 bases between the two germline ends. The CDR3 nucleotides are TGTGCCTGGAGCAATTACAGGGAGGACAATGAGCAGTTCTTC. Amino acids: CAWSNYREDNEQFF. The full variable domain, rest sourced from reference TRBV30 and TRBJ2-1, is SQTIHQWPATLVQPVGSPLSLECTVEGTSNPNLYWYRQAAGRGLQLLFYSVGIGQISSEVPQNLSASRPQDRQFILSSKKLLLSDSGFYLCAWSNYREDNEQFFGPGTRLTVL.

The V gene is TRBV7-9, the J gene TRBJ2-1; the match to TRBD1 covers 7 bases. The J segment lost 8 bases and the V segment lost 5 bases, leaving 12 bases of the junction unmatched. Germline V gene data show CDR1 as SEHNR and CDR2 as FQNEAQ (reference sequence). CDR3 size: 15 residues. The chain's CDR3 is CASSPGTVTVDEQFF. The DNA of the CDR3 is TGTGCCAGCAGCCCGGGGACAGTCACCGTCGATGAGCAGTTCTTC.

In this sample, this clonotype turned up many times. The chain joins TRBV4-2 to TRBJ2-3; the D gene is possibly TRBD1 (6 bases). The germline V and J ends were trimmed by 4 bases and 0 bases, with 14 bases remaining between them. The germline V gene has CDR1 LGHNA and CDR2 YNFKEQ. The CDR3 runs 16 residues. CDR3 amino acids: CASSPRPQGSTDTQYF. The CDR3 DNA follows: TGTGCCAGCAGCCCCCGCCCACAGGGTAGCACAGATACGCAGTATTTT.

V gene TRBV5-1 combines with J gene TRBJ1-2, with D maybe TRBD1 (6 bases). The V and J ends lost 0 bases and 5 bases respectively, with 11 bases between them. Germline V gene data show CDR1 as SGHRS and CDR2 as YFSETQ. The CDR3 extends over 14 amino acids. The CDR3 spells CASSLDRAEYGYTF. The DNA for the CDR3 is TGCGCCAGCAGCTTGGACAGGGCGGAATATGGCTACACCTTC.

In this sample, this clonotype turned up a few times. V and J are TRBV9 and TRBJ1-6; D ambiguous. The germline CDR1 and CDR2 sequences are SGDLS and YYNGEE. The CDR3 has 15 amino acids. With 3 bases removed from V and 10 bases from J, the gap between germline ends came to 17 bases. CDR3 sequence: CASSADVLAGSPLHF. The CDR3 DNA is TGTGCCAGCAGCGCGGACGTTCTGGCGGGGTCACCCCTCCACTTT.

The CDR3 sequence: CASSLVAGVRDTQYF. The CDR3 DNA sequence: TGCGCCAGCAGCTTGGTGGCCGGGGTTAGAGATACGCAGTATTTT. The chain links TRBV5-1 to TRBJ2-3; D might be TRBD2 (5 bases). Germline lookup yields CDR1 SGHRS and CDR2 YFSETQ. The CDR3 consists of 15 residues. Trimming shortened V by 0 bases and J by 5 bases, and 13 bases separated the two germline ends.

The rearrangement links TRBV20-1 to TRBJ2-5; the D gene is possibly TRBD2 (5 bases). V lost 5 bases and J 5 bases, leaving 6 bases between the germline ends. This CDR3 is 10 amino acids long. CDR1 and CDR2 from the germline V gene are DFQATT and SNEGSKA (reference sequence). The CDR3 loop is CSAGGETQYF. The DNA of the CDR3 is TGCAGTGCTGGCGGGGAGACCCAGTACTTC.

This clonotype was seen more than once but under ten times. The J gene is TRBJ2-2, the V gene TRBV7-9; possible D gene TRBD1, 5 bases. Trimming shortened V by 5 bases and J by 3 bases, and 19 bases separated the two germline ends. Germline V gives CDR1 SEHNR, CDR2 FQNEAQ (reference sequence). The CDR3 length is 17 residues. The CDR3 DNA is TGTGCCAGCAGCCACGGACAAGGGGTGAAAGACACCGGGGAGCTGTTTTTT. It specifies CASSHGQGVKDTGELFF.

Only a few counts were recorded for this clonotype. The J gene is TRBJ1-1, the V gene TRBV7-9; D not certain. Germline assignment: CDR1 SEHNR and CDR2 FQNEAQ (reference sequence). The germline V and J ends were trimmed by 6 bases and 1 base, with 12 bases remaining between them. This CDR3 region has 14 residues. Here the CDR3 reads CASRFGDTNTEAFF. The CDR3 nucleotides read TGTGCCAGCAGATTCGGGGATACGAACACTGAAGCTTTCTTT.

This clonotype occurred a few times. This rearrangement joins TRBV7-6 to TRBJ2-1; the match to TRBD2 covers 11 bases. The CDR3 is 16 amino acids. The germline gives CDR1 SGHVS, CDR2 FNYEAQ. V shed 2 bases and J 8 bases; nucleotides not matched to a gene: 8. The CDR3 protein is CASSLRLAGGPHEQFF. Written as DNA, the CDR3 is TGTGCCAGCAGCTTAAGGTTAGCGGGAGGGCCACATGAGCAGTTCTTC. Full variable domain (rest looked up from reference TRBV7-6 and TRBJ2-1): GAGVSQSPRYKVTKRGQDVALRCDPISGHVSLYWYRQALGQGPEFLTYFNYEAQQDKSGLPNDRFSAERPEGSISTLTIQRTEQRDSAMYRCASSLRLAGGPHEQFFGPGTRLTVL.

In this sample, this clonotype turned up a few times. The V call is TRBV12-3 or TRBV12-4, the J call TRBJ2-1, with 8 bases identical to TRBD1. Germline trimming cut 6 bases from V and 4 bases from J; bases unmatched to any gene: 8. The CDR3 has 15 amino acids. For the CDR3, the DNA is TGTGCCAGCAGCACTGACAGGGGAGAGTACAATGAGCAGTTCTTC. Protein: CASSTDRGEYNEQFF.

A few counts support this clonotype. V usage is TRBV2 and J usage is TRBJ1-5; D uncertain. The CDR3 consists of 13 residues. Trimming removed 5 bases from V and 5 bases from J, with 10 bases in between. Looked up from germline, CDR1 is SNHLY and CDR2 is FYNNEI. The DNA of the CDR3 is TGTGCCAGCAGTCCGGACCCCGATCAGCCCCAGCATTTT. As protein: CASSPDPDQPQHF. The full variable domain, with the rest looked up from reference TRBV2 and TRBJ1-5, is EPEVTQTPSHQVTQMGQEVILRCVPISNHLYFYWYRQILGQKVEFLVSFYNNEISEKSEIFDDQFSVERPDGSNFTLKIRSTKLEDSAMYFCASSPDPDQPQHFGDGTRLSIL.

In its sample, this clonotype was seen a few times. CDR3 DNA sequence: TGCAGCGTTGAAGACGTGGTGCGACTGAACTATGGCTACACCTTC. It encodes CSVEDVVRLNYGYTF. The chain joins TRBV29-1 to TRBJ1-2; no clear D. Trimming cost V 0 bases and J 2 bases, with 13 bases left between them. Germline values: CDR1 SQVTM, CDR2 ANQGSEA. The CDR3 spans 15 residues.

This clonotype was counted between two and nine times. The chain is built from TRBV7-6 and TRBJ2-2, with 12 bases aligning to TRBD1. Germline lookup yields CDR1 SGHVS and CDR2 FNYEAQ. The V gene end was trimmed by 0 bases and the J gene end by 3 bases; junction bases not matched to a gene: 2. This CDR3 region has 17 residues. CDR3 DNA sequence: TGTGCCAGCAGCTTAGCGGGACAGGGGGCAGACACCGGGGAGCTGTTTTTT. Translation: CASSLAGQGADTGELFF.

The rearrangement links TRBV19 to TRBJ1-4; 9 positions match TRBD1. V trimming: 7 bases; J trimming: 7 bases; junction bases outside the gene matches: 7. Germline CDR1 and CDR2: LNHDA and SQIVND (reference sequence). This CDR3 is 14 amino acids long. The CDR3 protein is CASTGTGPGEKLFF. The DNA of the CDR3 is TGTGCCAGTACCGGGACAGGGCCAGGTGAAAAACTGTTTTTT.

This clonotype was counted at least ten times. The gene calls are TRBV15 and TRBJ2-3, with D unclear. CDR3 length equals 18 residues. CDR1 is LNHNV, CDR2 YYDKDF, per germline (reference sequence). V was clipped by 0 bases and J by 2 bases, with 18 bases between them. The CDR3 DNA is TGTGCCACCAGCAGAGATGGGCATCGAGCCTCCCCCACAGATACGCAGTATTTT. Amino acid sequence: CATSRDGHRASPTDTQYF.

About this clonotype itself: One end of the junction fails to match germline, which may point to a read error. The chain combines TRBV27 with TRBJ1-1, with 8 bases that match TRBD1. This CDR3 contains 15 residues. The germline CDR1 and CDR2 sequences are MNHEY and SMNVEV (reference sequence). CDR3: CASSRTGQLKTEAFF. CDR3 in DNA: TGTGCCAGCAGCCGGACAGGGCAATTGAAAACTGAAGCTTTCTTT.